These T cell receptor beta chains were read from a single sample in a study of T cells in Graves' hyperthyroidism and ophthalmopathy. Via MiXCR, TCRdb re-called the multiplex PCR reads, giving one row per CDR3 protein. The data show 690,000 or so distinct CDR3 sequences, roughly a sixth seen once. The sequenced sample consisted of blood. Receptor source: a woman aged 50 to 60 with Graves' hyperthyroidism that later progressed to Graves' ophthalmopathy. CDR3s include the opening cysteine and the closing phenylalanine or tryptophan. D genes are given only for firm matches. A row's size may be missing; if present it is once, few, many or a size class.

v_gene,j_gene,abundance,d_gene,CDR3aa,CDR3nt
TRBV6-1,TRBJ2-5,-,-,CASSLPYRETQYF,TGTGCCAGCAGCCTCCCGTATAGGGAGACCCAGTACTTC
TRBV27,TRBJ1-2,-,-,CAGSPQLNYGYTF,TGTGCCGGCAGTCCCCAGCTTAACTATGGCTACACCTTC
TRBV6-2/TRBV6-3,TRBJ2-3,few,TRBD2,CASSYSGREGTQYF,TGTGCCAGCAGTTACTCGGGTCGGGAGGGTACGCAGTATTTT
TRBV6-5,TRBJ2-7,-,-,CASSYRVPYEQYF,TGTGCCAGCAGTTACCGCGTCCCCTACGAGCAGTACTTC
TRBV9,TRBJ2-3,-,TRBD2,CASSVPSGEPVDTQYF,TGTGCCAGCAGCGTCCCTAGCGGGGAGCCGGTGGATACGCAGTATTTT
TRBV20-1,TRBJ2-5,many,TRBD1,CSAWIQGNQETQYF,TGCAGTGCTTGGATACAGGGGAACCAAGAGACCCAGTACTTC
TRBV3-1,TRBJ1-1,once,TRBD1,CASSPSDRGHTEAFF,TGTGCCAGCAGCCCATCGGACAGGGGGCACACTGAAGCTTTCTTT
TRBV6-2/TRBV6-3,TRBJ1-5,-,-,CASSYSWTPNQPQHF,TGTGCCAGCAGTTACTCCTGGACACCCAATCAGCCCCAGCATTTT
TRBV20-1,TRBJ2-7,many,-,CSARVQTNEQYF,TGCAGTGCTAGAGTTCAGACAAATGAGCAGTACTTC
TRBV29-1,TRBJ1-2,-,TRBD1,CSVAPWGQGKGYTF,TGCAGCGTTGCCCCTTGGGGACAGGGGAAGGGCTACACCTTC
TRBV3-1,TRBJ2-3,many,-,CASSQIAYTQYF,TGTGCCAGCAGCCAGATAGCGTATACGCAGTATTTT
TRBV20-1,TRBJ2-5,many,-,CSARGQSSETQYF,TGCAGTGCTAGAGGGCAGTCCTCAGAGACCCAGTACTTC
TRBV2,TRBJ2-7,many,-,CASLKETYEQYF,TGTGCCAGCCTTAAGGAAACCTACGAGCAGTACTTC
TRBV15,TRBJ2-2,once,-,CATSRGLEHTGELFF,TGTGCCACCAGCAGAGGACTAGAGCATACCGGGGAGCTGTTTTTT
TRBV19,TRBJ2-3,-,TRBD2,CASSTEMGGADTQYF,TGTGCCAGTAGTACCGAGATGGGGGGGGCAGATACGCAGTATTTT
TRBV3-1,TRBJ2-7,many,TRBD2,CASSPLSGGLYEQYF,TGTGCCAGCAGCCCCCTCAGCGGGGGACTCTACGAGCAGTACTTC
TRBV20-1,TRBJ1-2,few,TRBD1,CSAGTGDSHNGYTF,TGCAGTGCCGGGACAGGGGATTCCCATAATGGCTACACCTTC
TRBV2,TRBJ1-3,few,-,CASSEALNGARTGNTIYF,TGTGCCAGCAGTGAAGCCTTAAACGGGGCCCGAACTGGAAACACCATATATTTT
TRBV12-3/TRBV12-4,TRBJ2-1,-,-,CASSFSKSVQFF,TGTGCCAGCAGTTTTTCGAAATCAGTGCAGTTCTTC
TRBV30,TRBJ1-1,-,-,CACNQELTEAFF,TGTGCCTGCAATCAGGAGTTGACTGAAGCTTTCTTT
TRBV7-9,TRBJ2-5,few,-,CASSLPSGQQETQYF,TGTGCCAGCAGCCTACCGTCAGGGCAGCAAGAGACCCAGTACTTC
TRBV28,TRBJ1-5,many,-,CASSLRGQQPQHF,TGTGCCAGCAGTTTAAGGGGCCAACAGCCCCAGCATTTT
TRBV10-1,TRBJ2-5,few,-,CASSESGGPRLETQYF,TGCGCCAGCAGTGAGTCAGGGGGTCCTCGTCTGGAGACCCAGTACTTC
TRBV15,TRBJ1-6,-,TRBD1,CATSRARTGGSSPLHF,TGTGCCACCAGCAGAGCGAGGACAGGGGGTAGTTCACCCCTCCACTTT
TRBV27,TRBJ2-7,many,TRBD1,CASSTAGTGYEQYF,TGTGCCAGCAGTACAGCCGGGACAGGATACGAGCAGTACTTC
TRBV7-8,TRBJ1-5,-,-,CASSLETDQPQHF,TGTGCCAGCAGCTTAGAGACAGATCAGCCCCAGCATTTT
TRBV2,TRBJ2-5,-,TRBD2,CASKGTSGGVETQYF,TGTGCCAGCAAGGGGACTAGCGGGGGAGTAGAGACCCAGTACTTC
TRBV7-9,TRBJ2-1,many,-,CASSLDRARLGNEQFF,TGTGCCAGCAGCTTAGATCGGGCGAGGTTGGGGAATGAGCAGTTCTTC
TRBV18,TRBJ1-3,few,-,CASSPDDTRWHTIYF,TGTGCCAGCTCACCAGATGACACAAGGTGGCACACCATATATTTT
TRBV7-9,TRBJ2-5,-,TRBD1,CASSPGLGQGEETQYF,TGTGCCAGCAGCCCTGGGCTGGGACAGGGGGAAGAGACCCAGTACTTC
TRBV30,TRBJ1-2,many,-,CAWRRVGYTF,TGTGCCTGGAGACGGGTTGGCTACACCTTC
TRBV2,TRBJ1-5,many,-,CASSSYSNQPQHF,TGTGCCAGCAGCTCCTATAGCAATCAGCCCCAGCATTTT
TRBV20-1,TRBJ2-1,once,-,CSARELDRMDNEQFF,TGCAGTGCTAGAGAGTTGGACCGGATGGACAATGAGCAGTTCTTC
TRBV6-5,TRBJ2-2,-,-,CASSYSPDLTNTGELFF,TGTGCCAGCAGTTACTCGCCGGACTTGACGAACACCGGGGAGCTGTTTTTT
TRBV20-1,TRBJ2-7,many,-,CSARQDFYEQYF,TGCAGTGCTAGGCAGGACTTTTACGAGCAGTACTTC
TRBV6-4,TRBJ2-2,many,TRBD2,CASSERGGTGELFF,TGTGCCAGCAGTGAGCGGGGGGGCACCGGGGAGCTGTTTTTT
TRBV5-1,TRBJ1-1,many,-,CASTPEPGVTEAFF,TGCGCCAGCACCCCTGAGCCGGGGGTCACTGAAGCTTTCTTT
TRBV9,TRBJ1-4,-,-,CASSVEGQAATNEKLFF,TGTGCCAGCAGCGTAGAAGGGCAGGCGGCAACTAATGAAAAACTGTTTTTT
TRBV2,TRBJ1-5,-,-,CVSSERTNSNQPQHF,TGTGTCAGCAGTGAACGGACAAATAGCAATCAGCCCCAGCATTTT
TRBV11-2,TRBJ2-7,-,TRBD2,CASSSRGRRLAAYEQYF,TGTGCCAGCAGCTCCAGGGGTAGGAGACTAGCGGCCTACGAGCAGTACTTC
TRBV9,TRBJ1-2,few,-,CASRGAGHVYGYTF,TGTGCCAGCAGAGGCGCAGGGCACGTCTATGGCTACACCTTC
TRBV19,TRBJ1-1,few,TRBD1,CASTPRTGMNTEAFF,TGTGCCAGTACCCCTAGGACAGGGATGAACACTGAAGCTTTCTTT
TRBV5-1,TRBJ1-1,many,TRBD1,CASSLLSGGDTEAFF,TGCGCCAGCAGCTTGTTGTCAGGGGGGGACACTGAAGCTTTCTTT
TRBV4-1,TRBJ1-1,-,-,CASSGSTGKNTEAFF,TGCGCCAGCAGCGGATCGACGGGAAAGAACACTGAAGCTTTCTTT
TRBV3-1,TRBJ2-7,many,TRBD1,CASSLTTGGSYEQYF,TGTGCCAGCAGCCTAACGACAGGGGGCTCCTACGAGCAGTACTTC
TRBV20-1,TRBJ1-1,many,-,CSARDSLANTEAFF,TGCAGTGCTAGAGATTCGTTGGCGAACACTGAAGCTTTCTTT
TRBV6-2/TRBV6-3,TRBJ1-6,-,-,CASSDKSSYNSPLHF,TGTGCCAGCAGTGACAAGAGCTCCTATAATTCACCCCTCCACTTT
TRBV7-6,TRBJ2-5,-,TRBD2,CASSVSGGARETQYF,TGTGCCAGCAGCGTTAGCGGGGGGGCTAGGGAGACCCAGTACTTC
TRBV6-2/TRBV6-3,TRBJ1-6,many,-,CASSRLVDAGSPLHF,TGTGCCAGCAGTCGCCTGGTGGACGCGGGTTCACCCCTCCACTTT
TRBV20-1,TRBJ2-5,many,-,CSASGALQETQYF,TGCAGTGCTAGCGGGGCTCTCCAAGAGACCCAGTACTTC
TRBV6-1,TRBJ1-4,few,-,CASSPSGREKLFF,TGTGCCAGCAGCCCCTCGGGGCGTGAAAAACTGTTTTTT
TRBV20-1,TRBJ1-1,many,-,CSARLTPPLNTEAFF,TGCAGTGCTAGACTCACCCCCCCTCTGAACACTGAAGCTTTCTTT
TRBV6-1,TRBJ1-1,few,-,CASDGRGNTEAFF,TGTGCCAGCGACGGGCGGGGGAACACTGAAGCTTTCTTT
TRBV5-1,TRBJ1-4,few,-,CASSFYSLNEKLFF,TGCGCCAGCAGCTTCTACAGCCTTAATGAAAAACTGTTTTTT